The clone carrying this TCR beta chain has a handful of counts. Clones were read by immunoSEQ multiplex PCR, and TCRdb kept only the in-frame ones, dropping some. The sample records about 470,000 clones, around 90% being singletons. These data originate in a study of blood T cell repertoires in COVID-19. Background on the study: Acute and convalescent COVID-19 samples came from the United States, Italy and Spain.

Participant-given clinical history determined each cohort assignment. This CDR3 has 15 amino acids. Trimming pared 3 bases from V and 0 bases from J, leaving 8 bases between. The germline V gene has CDR1 SNHLY and CDR2 FYNNEI. Sequences were obtained from PBMCs or T cells enriched from blood (not recorded which). The chain joins TRBV2 to TRBJ1-4; D call uncertain. The receptor was derived from a woman under 30 who had recovered from COVID-19. The chain's CDR3 is CASSDNRATNEKLFF. CDR3 coding DNA: TGTGCCAGCAGTGACAACAGAGCAACTAATGAAAAACTGTTTTTT.